This TCR beta chain emerged from a study of T-cell reconstitution after alpha-beta-depleted transplantation in children. As it was prepared, the TCRbeta library received unique molecular identifiers. TCRdb re-called the PCR reads through MiXCR, storing one row per CDR3 protein. The sample carries 350,000 to 400,000 distinct CDR3 sequences, 20% recorded once. In its sample, this clonotype was seen many times. The germline V gene has CDR1 DFQATT and CDR2 SNEGSKA (reference sequence). V shed 2 bases, J shed 3 bases, and the junction held 3 bases outside the gene matches. The length of the CDR3 is 13 residues.

The sample in question was PBMCs from the stem cell graft donor, obtained from the stem cell graft. The sequence was obtained from a human donor who donated a stem cell graft to a child with acute myeloid leukemia. The chain uses TRBV20-1 and TRBJ2-7, with 8 bases fitting TRBD2. The DNA for the CDR3 is TGCAGTGCTAGACGGACTAGCAGCTACGAGCAGTACTTC. Translated: CSARRTSSYEQYF.